One sample yielded the 6 T cell receptor beta chains listed below, sequenced in a study of T cells in Graves' hyperthyroidism and ophthalmopathy (dated by TCRdb to between 2018 and 2021). The library was made by multiplex PCR. Sequenced using an Illumina HiSeq 2000. The TCR beta CDR3 regions were amplified from the RNA transcripts. The first round of RT-PCR for the TCR CDR3 was performed with the HTBI primer set and the Qiagen OneStep RT-PCR kit. Starting from the raw public reads, TCRdb applied fastp trimming at Q25, assembled clones with MiXCR and retained in-frame beta chains. Rows are unified per CDR3 protein, each entry keeping the most common DNA and genes. The sample table holds about 640,000 distinct CDR3 sequences, of which around 21% were seen once. The top ten constitute more than 30% of the sample. The sequenced sample was blood. Receptors were obtained from a man aged 25 to 40 with Graves' ophthalmopathy.

This clonotype has only a few counts. This chain links TRBV12-3 or TRBV12-4 with TRBJ2-5; no definite D call. The CDR3 runs 15 residues. Between the trimmed V and J ends, which lost 2 bases and 4 bases, there was a span of 14 bases. The chain's CDR3 is CASSLNYPNPETQYF. The CDR3 bases are TGTGCCAGCAGTTTAAATTACCCGAACCCAGAGACCCAGTACTTC.

The rearrangement links TRBV28 to TRBJ2-1; TRBD1 matches 9 bases. The CDR3 consists of 15 residues. The germline gives CDR1 MDHEN, CDR2 SYDVKM. Unmatched junction bases numbered 8, after V lost 6 bases and J lost 5 bases. The chain's CDR3 is CASRMGDRADNEQFF. CDR3 DNA: TGTGCCAGCAGGATGGGGGACAGGGCCGACAATGAGCAGTTCTTC.

This clonotype has just a few counts. The chain couples TRBV5-1 to TRBJ2-7; tentatively, D is TRBD2 (6 bases). Germline V gene lookup returns CDR1 SGHRS and CDR2 YFSETQ. Trimming cost V 4 bases and J 2 bases, with 19 bases left between them. There are 16 residues in the CDR3. This chain's CDR3 is CASSPTSQAGTYEQYF. The CDR3 DNA reads TGCGCCAGCAGCCCAACTAGCCAAGCCGGGACCTACGAGCAGTACTTC.

Many counts were recorded for this clonotype. The V and J genes are TRBV11-1 and TRBJ2-1; 7 positions match TRBD2. This CDR3 spans 15 amino acids. CDR1 and CDR2 from the germline V gene are SGHAT and FQDESV (reference sequence). V trimming: 6 bases; J trimming: 3 bases; junction bases outside the gene matches: 8. The CDR3 spells CASSPPGLFYNEQFF. Here the CDR3 DNA reads TGTGCCAGCAGTCCTCCGGGACTATTCTACAATGAGCAGTTCTTC. Combining the CDR3 with reference TRBV11-1 and TRBJ2-1 gives the whole variable domain EAEVAQSPRYKITEKSQAVAFWCDPISGHATLYWYRQILGQGPELLVQFQDESVVDDSQLPKDRFSAERLKGVDSTLKIQPAELGDSAMYLCASSPPGLFYNEQFFGPGTRLTVL.

This clonotype was found many times. The genes are TRBV7-2 and TRBJ2-7, with a tentative D call TRBD1 (6 bases). CDR1 SGHTA and CDR2 FQGNSA come from the germline V gene. The CDR3 extends over 13 amino acids. Trimming took 5 bases from V and 3 from J, leaving 11 bases between them. For the CDR3, the DNA is TGTGCCAGCAGCCGACAGGAGATCTACGAGCAGTACTTC. Translated: CASSRQEIYEQYF.

This clonotype was counted only a few times. This chain uses TRBV20-1 with TRBJ2-7; 8 bases agree with TRBD1. J was trimmed by 1 base and V by 0 bases; bases with no gene match: 8. Germline CDR1 DFQATT, CDR2 SNEGSKA (reference sequence). CDR3 length: 16 residues. CDR3 loop: CSARDRQGARSYEQYF. The CDR3, as DNA: TGCAGTGCTAGAGATAGGCAGGGGGCTAGATCCTACGAGCAGTACTTC.